This is a list of T cell receptor beta chains from one sample in a study of cytomegalovirus exposure and HLA in healthy donors. Sequencing was performed with immunoSEQ multiplex PCR; in TCRdb, only in-frame clones are kept and a portion is missing. The data contain 73,000 or so clones, 81% of them seen just once; the ten biggest clones take up 6% to 7.5%. The specimen sequenced was PBMCs. Receptors were obtained from a human donor in good health. Both conserved end residues are part of each CDR3. D genes are given only for firm matches. The size field is filled for only some rows; it gives once, few, many or a size class.

V gene	D gene	CDR3 length	J gene	clone size	CDR3 protein	CDR3 DNA
TRBV5-5	.	12	TRBJ2-7	.	CASSKEGYEQYF	TGTGCCAGCAGCAAGGAGGGTTACGAGCAGTACTTC
TRBV11-1	.	13	TRBJ2-5	few	CASSPTVQETQYF	TGTGCCAGCAGTCCGACAGTACAAGAGACCCAGTACTTC
TRBV4-3	TRBD1	14	TRBJ1-5	.	CASSRDRGNQPQHF	TGCGCCAGCAGCCGAGACAGGGGAAATCAGCCCCAGCATTTT
TRBV28	.	15	TRBJ1-1	.	CASSDATGRGTEAFF	TGTGCCAGCAGTGATGCCACAGGGAGGGGCACTGAAGCTTTCTTT
TRBV7-9	TRBD2	15	TRBJ2-3	.	CSSSPRGDGTDTQYF	TGTTCCAGCAGCCCCCGGGGGGATGGCACAGATACGCAGTATTTT
TRBV29-1	.	14	TRBJ2-1	.	CSVARDQLTNEQFF	TGCAGCGTTGCCCGGGATCAACTGACGAATGAGCAGTTCTTC
TRBV5-1	TRBD1	15	TRBJ1-1	.	CASSLGDRGHTEAFF	TGCGCCAGCAGCTTGGGGGACAGGGGACACACTGAAGCTTTCTTT
TRBV30	TRBD1	12	TRBJ2-5	.	CAGQGARETQYF	TGTGCCGGACAGGGGGCGAGGGAGACCCAGTACTTC
TRBV10-3	.	15	TRBJ1-5	few	CAISERGLGNQPQHF	TGTGCCATCAGTGAGAGGGGCTTGGGCAATCAGCCCCAGCATTTT
TRBV7-3	.	15	TRBJ2-5	.	CASSSSRGFTETQYF	TGTGCCAGCAGCTCAAGCCGGGGGTTTACGGAGACCCAGTACTTC
TRBV6-1	.	13	TRBJ2-7	.	CASSWGESYEQYF	TGTGCCAGCAGCTGGGGGGAATCCTACGAGCAGTACTTC
TRBV10-3	.	14	TRBJ2-7	.	CAISESPGTYEQYF	TGTGCCATCAGTGAGTCGCCCGGGACCTACGAGCAGTACTTC
TRBV5-1	TRBD1	15	TRBJ1-4	.	CASTGTGMVHEKLFF	TGCGCCAGCACCGGGACAGGAATGGTCCATGAAAAACTGTTTTTT